Below, 7 T cell receptor beta chains from the same sample are listed, as sequenced in a study of blood T cell repertoires in COVID-19. Repertoires were generated with immunoSEQ multiplex PCR, while TCRdb's copy carries only in-frame clones and drops some. Of roughly 130,000 clones listed, roughly 80% are singletons. The sample was PBMCs or T cells enriched from blood (not recorded which). These receptor sequences come from a man in his fifties or sixties who had recovered from COVID-19.

CDR3 nucleotide sequence: TGTGCCAGCAGCACAAATACAGCCTACCAAGAGACCCAGTACTTC. Its protein is CASSTNTAYQETQYF. The chain joins TRBV21-1 to TRBJ2-5; the tabulated D call, TRBD1, remains unverified against the DNA. TRBV21-1 is tagged as a pseudogene. The CDR3 spans 15 residues.

The chain uses TRBV6-4 and TRBJ2-1; 7 bases are shared with TRBD2. V shed 6 bases, J shed 8 bases, and the junction held 7 bases outside the gene matches. Germline V gives CDR1 MRHNA, CDR2 SNTAGT. The CDR3 sequence is 13 residues long. CDR3 residues: CASSLAVFDEQFF. The CDR3 DNA reads as TGTGCCAGCAGCCTAGCGGTATTCGATGAGCAGTTCTTC.

This clone was counted once. The chain couples TRBV5-1 to TRBJ1-2; 12 bases are a match to TRBD1. The V segment lost 4 bases and the J segment 13 bases; nucleotides outside the gene matches: 14. CDR3 size: 15 residues. In germline, CDR1 is SGHRS, CDR2 YFSETQ. The CDR3 DNA reads as TGCGCCAGCAGCCCAACCGGGACAGGGGGCTCAGGGTGCACCTTC. Translation: CASSPTGTGGSGCTF.

This clone was counted once. The chain is built from TRBV10-3 and TRBJ2-5; D perhaps matches TRBD1 (5 bases). In germline, CDR1 is ENHRY, CDR2 SYGVKD. This CDR3 has 15 residues. V was trimmed by 0 bases and J by 5 bases, leaving 13 bases between them. Written as DNA, the CDR3 is TGTGCCATCAGTGAGTCTGGCAGGGCAGCGGAGACCCAGTACTTC. Amino acid sequence: CAISESGRAAETQYF.

This chain connects TRBV16 to TRBJ2-7; D remains ambiguous. V was shortened by 3 bases and J by 2 bases, with 11 bases between the two germline ends. Per germline, CDR1 KGHSY and CDR2 FQNENV. The CDR3 is 14 residues long. The chain's CDR3 is CASSQPLTTYEQYF. In nucleotides, the CDR3 is TGTGCCAGCAGCCAGCCACTAACAACCTACGAGCAGTACTTC.

V usage is TRBV19 and J usage is TRBJ1-5; TRBD1 matches 9 bases. The CDR3 contains 16 residues. Germline values: CDR1 LNHDA, CDR2 SQIVND (reference sequence). J lost 9 bases, V lost 5 bases, and 14 bases had no gene match. CDR3 sequence (DNA): TGTGCCAGTAGTGCGAACACAGGGGGCACCTCCGGGCCCCAGCATTTT. Translation gives CASSANTGGTSGPQHF.

The chain carries TRBV29-1 and TRBJ1-1; D gene uncertain. CDR1 is SQVTM, CDR2 ANQGSEA, per germline. This CDR3 region has 12 residues. V was cut by 8 bases and J by 1 base, with 11 bases left in between. Here the CDR3 DNA reads TGCAGCACTAGACGTACGAACACTGAAGCTTTCTTT. It encodes CSTRRTNTEAFF.